This T cell receptor beta chain was sequenced in a study of control samples from healthy donors and cancer patients. This table comes from immunoSEQ multiplex PCR, and its TCRdb copy is limited to in-frame clones, with some not included. The sample includes roughly 43,000 clones, approximately 89% of them seen just once. The CDR3 sequence is 14 residues long. The V segment lost 5 bases and the J segment 7 bases; nucleotides outside the gene matches: 10. CDR1 is LNHDA and CDR2 is SQIVND in the germline V gene (reference sequence). This chain uses TRBV19 with TRBJ2-7; 8 bases match TRBD1. This TCR came from an older woman with lung cancer. The sequencing input was PBMCs. This CDR3 reads CASSPRQGKEEQYF. CDR3 DNA sequence: TGTGCCAGTAGTCCACGACAGGGGAAAGAGGAGCAGTACTTC.